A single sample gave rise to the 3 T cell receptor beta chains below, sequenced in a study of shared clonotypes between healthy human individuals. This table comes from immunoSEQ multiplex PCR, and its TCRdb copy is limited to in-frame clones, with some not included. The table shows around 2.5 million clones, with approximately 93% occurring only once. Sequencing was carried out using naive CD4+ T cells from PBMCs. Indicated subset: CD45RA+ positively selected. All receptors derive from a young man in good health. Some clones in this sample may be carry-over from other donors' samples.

The CDR3 nucleotides read TGTGCCTGCCGGGACAGGGGTACGGCTAATGAAAAACTGTTTTTT. Translated: CACRDRGTANEKLFF. This chain joins TRBV2 and TRBJ1-4, with TRBD1 matching 10 bases. Trimming at V came to 11 bases and at J to 3 bases, leaving 9 bases not matched to a gene. Germline V gene data show CDR1 as SNHLY and CDR2 as FYNNEI. The CDR3 totals 15 residues.

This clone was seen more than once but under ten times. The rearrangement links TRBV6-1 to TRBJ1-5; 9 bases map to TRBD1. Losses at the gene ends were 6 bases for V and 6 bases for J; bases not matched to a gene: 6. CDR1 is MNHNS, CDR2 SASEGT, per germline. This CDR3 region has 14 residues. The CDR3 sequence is CASSKQGAGQPQHF. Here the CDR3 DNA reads TGTGCCAGCAGCAAACAGGGGGCTGGTCAGCCCCAGCATTTT.

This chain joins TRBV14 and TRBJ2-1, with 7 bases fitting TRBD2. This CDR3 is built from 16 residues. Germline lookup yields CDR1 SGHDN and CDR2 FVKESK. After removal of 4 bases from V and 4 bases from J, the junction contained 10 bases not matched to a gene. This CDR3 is CASSRLGGTEYNEQFF. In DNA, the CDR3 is TGTGCCAGCAGCCGCTTGGGGGGGACGGAGTACAATGAGCAGTTCTTC.